What follows describes a single TCR beta chain. Its target is not known. The study ran its PCR with 60 Vbeta and 13 Jbeta primers. TCRdb's table, derived via immunoSEQ multiplex PCR, lists solely in-frame clones and lacks some. The sample has about 160,000 clones, roughly 82% seen once. The data belong to a study of cytomegalovirus exposure and HLA in healthy donors. Study results and caveats: Information on immune exposure was restricted to one variable (CMV serostatus).

Likely unrecorded immune exposures existed in these nominally healthy donors. Deletions cut 0 bases from V and 3 bases from J, with 10 bases between. The CDR3 sequence is 14 residues long. CDR1 is SGHRS and CDR2 is YFSETQ in the germline V gene. The sequenced material came from PBMCs. The TCR originated in a girl under 18 in good health and CMV-seropositive. J is TRBJ2-7 and V is TRBV5-1, with a weak D call TRBD1 (5 bases). The CDR3 bases are TGCGCCAGCAGCTTGGGGCAGGGTTTCTACGAGCAGTACTTC. Encoded protein: CASSLGQGFYEQYF.